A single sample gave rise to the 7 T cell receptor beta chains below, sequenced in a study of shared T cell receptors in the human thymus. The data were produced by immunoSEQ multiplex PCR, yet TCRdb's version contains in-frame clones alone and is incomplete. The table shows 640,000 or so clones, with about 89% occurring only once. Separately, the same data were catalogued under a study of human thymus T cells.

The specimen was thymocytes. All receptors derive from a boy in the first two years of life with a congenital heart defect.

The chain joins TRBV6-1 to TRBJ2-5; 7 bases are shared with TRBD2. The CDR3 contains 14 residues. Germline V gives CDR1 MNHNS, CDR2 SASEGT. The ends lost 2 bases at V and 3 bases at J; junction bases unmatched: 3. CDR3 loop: CASSESSGEETQYF. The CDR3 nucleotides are TGTGCCAGCAGTGAATCGAGCGGGGAAGAGACCCAGTACTTC.

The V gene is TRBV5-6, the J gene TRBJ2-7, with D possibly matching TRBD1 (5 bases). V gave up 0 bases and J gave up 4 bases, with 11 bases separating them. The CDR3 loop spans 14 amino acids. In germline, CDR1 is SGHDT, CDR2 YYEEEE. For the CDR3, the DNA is TGTGCCAGCAGCTTGGGGCCCAGGGATTACGAGCAGTACTTC. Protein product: CASSLGPRDYEQYF.

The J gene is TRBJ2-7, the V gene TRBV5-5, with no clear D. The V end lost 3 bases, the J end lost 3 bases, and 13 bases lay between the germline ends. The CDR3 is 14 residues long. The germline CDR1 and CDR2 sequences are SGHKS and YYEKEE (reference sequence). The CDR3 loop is CASSSLGPSYEQYF. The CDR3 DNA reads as TGTGCCAGCAGCTCGTTGGGTCCTAGCTACGAGCAGTACTTC.

This chain's CDR3 is CASSLPGTDPYAEKLFF. For the CDR3, the DNA is TGTGCCAGCTCACTCCCCGGGACAGACCCCTACGCTGAAAAACTGTTTTTT. This chain uses TRBV18 with TRBJ1-4, with 7 nucleotides matching TRBD1. The CDR3 is 17 amino acids. Germline V gene data show CDR1 as KGHSH and CDR2 as LQKENI. The ends lost 4 bases at V and 7 bases at J; junction bases unmatched: 15.

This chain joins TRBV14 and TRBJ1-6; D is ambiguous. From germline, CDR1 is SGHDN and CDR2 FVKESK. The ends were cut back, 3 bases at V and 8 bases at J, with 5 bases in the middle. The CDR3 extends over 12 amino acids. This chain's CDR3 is CASSQAHSPLHF. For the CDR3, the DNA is TGTGCCAGCAGCCAGGCACATTCACCCCTCCACTTT. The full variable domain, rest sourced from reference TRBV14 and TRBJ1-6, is EAGVTQFPSHSVIEKGQTVTLRCDPISGHDNLYWYRRVMGKEIKFLLHFVKESKQDESGMPNNRFLAERTGGTYSTLKVQPAELEDSGVYFCASSQAHSPLHFGNGTRLTVT.

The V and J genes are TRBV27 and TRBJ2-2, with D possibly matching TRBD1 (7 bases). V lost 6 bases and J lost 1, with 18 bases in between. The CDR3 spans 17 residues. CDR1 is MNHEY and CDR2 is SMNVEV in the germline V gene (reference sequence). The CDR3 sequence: CASSSLQGGWNTGELFF. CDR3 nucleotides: TGTGCCAGCAGCTCCCTTCAGGGGGGCTGGAACACCGGGGAGCTGTTTTTT.

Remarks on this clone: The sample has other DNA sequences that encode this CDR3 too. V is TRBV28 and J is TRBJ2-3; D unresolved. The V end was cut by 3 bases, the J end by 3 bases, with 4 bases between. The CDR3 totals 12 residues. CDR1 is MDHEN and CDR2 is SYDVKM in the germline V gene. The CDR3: CASSFNTDTQYF. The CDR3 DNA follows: TGTGCCAGCAGTTTCAATACAGATACGCAGTATTTT.